This record concerns one TCR beta chain sequence. Its target is not known. This sample is part of a study of Ad26.COV2.S vaccination and SARS-CoV-2 variants. Regarding treatment: roughly 18 received Ad26.COV2.S at low or high dose, single or two shots; about five received placebo; per-sample allocation not given. Specimens were obtained on day 63 following the first vaccine or placebo injection. The individual, an adult aged 18-55 years, was a donor in Boston. V was clipped by 4 bases and J by 5 bases, with 12 bases between them. The length of the CDR3 is 14 residues. CDR1 and CDR2 from the germline V gene are LGHNA and YSLEER. Points from the study as a whole: It was reported that spike-specific CD8+ and CD4+ T cell responses were substantially broad after vaccination.

Assay used: immunoSEQ multiplex PCR; TCRdb lists only in-frame clones, some missing. The table lists about 420,000 clones, more than 75% of them singletons. This chain uses TRBV4-3 with TRBJ1-5, with D perhaps matching TRBD1 (6 bases). The input for sequencing was peripheral blood, taken in a trial of Ad26.COV2.S vaccine versus placebo. The sequence came from a person aged 18 to 65 who received the Ad26.COV2.S COVID-19 vaccine or a placebo. The CDR3 loop is CASSPSRGDQPQHF. CDR3 sequence (DNA): TGCGCCAGCAGCCCTTCGAGGGGGGATCAGCCCCAGCATTTT.